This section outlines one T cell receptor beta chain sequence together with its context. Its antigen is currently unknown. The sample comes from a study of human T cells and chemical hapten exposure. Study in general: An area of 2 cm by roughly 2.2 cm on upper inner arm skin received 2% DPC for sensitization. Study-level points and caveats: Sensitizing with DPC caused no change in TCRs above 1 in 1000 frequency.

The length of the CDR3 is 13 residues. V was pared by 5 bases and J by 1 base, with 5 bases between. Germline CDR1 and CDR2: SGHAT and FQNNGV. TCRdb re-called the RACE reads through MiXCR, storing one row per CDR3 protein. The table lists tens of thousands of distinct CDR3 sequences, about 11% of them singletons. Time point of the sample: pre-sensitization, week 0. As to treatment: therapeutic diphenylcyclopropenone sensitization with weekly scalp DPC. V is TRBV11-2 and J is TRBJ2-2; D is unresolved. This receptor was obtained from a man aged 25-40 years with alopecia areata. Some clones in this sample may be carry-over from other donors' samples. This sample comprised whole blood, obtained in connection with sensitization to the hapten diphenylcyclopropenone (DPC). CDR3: CASSPQNTGELFF. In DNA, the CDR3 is TGTGCCAGCAGCCCCCAGAACACCGGGGAGCTGTTTTTT.